One and the same sample provided the 3 T cell receptor beta chains below, sequenced in a study of vaccination and CD4 T cells after COVID-19. No antigen is known for these receptors. Treatment denoted: approximately 9-day PBMC culture with coronavirus spike peptide pools or control peptides (ViraFEST assay). Sequenced with the Oncomine TCR Beta short-read assay was DNA taken from cultured CD4+ T cells. One entry per CDR3 protein, called by TCRdb with MiXCR from the PCR reads. Among under 15,000 distinct CDR3 sequences listed, around 80% were seen once. Sequencing was carried out using CD4+ T cells from blood, cultured in vitro. All receptors come from a human donor who had recovered from COVID-19.

This clonotype was counted a single time. The V and J genes are TRBV29-1 and TRBJ2-1; possible D gene TRBD2, 5 bases. Per germline, CDR1 SQVTM and CDR2 ANQGSEA. With 6 bases removed from V and 7 bases from J, the gap between germline ends came to 19 bases. This CDR3 comprises 14 residues. The CDR3: CSVLDWLLGNEQFF. The CDR3 coding sequence is TGCAGCGTGCTGGACTGGCTTCTGGGGAATGAGCAGTTCTTC.

The chain uses TRBV6-2 or TRBV6-3 and TRBJ2-3; 13 positions agree with TRBD2. The CDR3 consists of 17 residues. Germline CDR1 is MNHEY and CDR2 is SVGEGT. V was clipped by 5 bases and J by 3 bases; unmatched bases: 8. The CDR3 DNA reads TGTGCCAGCAGTACCGGGACTAGCGGGACAAGAACAGATACGCAGTATTTT. This gives the protein CASSTGTSGTRTDTQYF.

The V and J genes are TRBV6-2 or TRBV6-3 and TRBJ1-5, with no clear D. Germline-derived CDR1 and CDR2 are MNHEY and SVGEGT. The CDR3 runs to 14 residues. Between the trimmed V and J ends, which lost 0 bases and 6 bases, there was a span of 9 bases. CDR3 coding DNA: TGTGCCAGCAGTTACTCGAAGGTAGTTCAGCCCCAGCATTTT. It specifies CASSYSKVVQPQHF.